A few counts support the clone carrying this TCR beta chain. Its antigen is still unknown. This CDR3 spans 15 amino acids. CDR1 is SGHAT and CDR2 is FQNNGV in the germline V gene. V was clipped by 2 bases and J by 7 bases; unmatched bases: 3. The data are from a study of T cells after yellow fever vaccination. Points from the study as a whole: Some clonotypes were seen in both the CD4 and the CD8 compartments. These made up a small share and likely arose from convergent recombination. Most clones from primary vaccination resurfaced after the booster (96% CD4, over 75% CD8). Researchers report a weaker secondary response that nonetheless peaked faster, day 5 versus 15.

UMIs were added to TCR cDNA along with a universal primer site when it was made by 5'RACE template switching. TCRdb independently ran MiXCR on the 5' RACE reads; one entry per CDR3 protein. The sample has roughly 170,000 distinct CDR3 sequences; about a tenth are singletons. The TCR was taken from a man aged 18 to 30 who received the YFV17D yellow fever vaccine. The chain links TRBV11-2 to TRBJ2-2; 11 nucleotides match TRBD2. Sample: CD8+ T cells sorted from PBMCs, taken 45 days after the yellow fever booster vaccination. CDR3 nucleotide sequence: TGTGCCAGCAGCTTAACTAGCGGGAGCGGCGGGGAGCTGTTTTTT. Translating it yields CASSLTSGSGGELFF.